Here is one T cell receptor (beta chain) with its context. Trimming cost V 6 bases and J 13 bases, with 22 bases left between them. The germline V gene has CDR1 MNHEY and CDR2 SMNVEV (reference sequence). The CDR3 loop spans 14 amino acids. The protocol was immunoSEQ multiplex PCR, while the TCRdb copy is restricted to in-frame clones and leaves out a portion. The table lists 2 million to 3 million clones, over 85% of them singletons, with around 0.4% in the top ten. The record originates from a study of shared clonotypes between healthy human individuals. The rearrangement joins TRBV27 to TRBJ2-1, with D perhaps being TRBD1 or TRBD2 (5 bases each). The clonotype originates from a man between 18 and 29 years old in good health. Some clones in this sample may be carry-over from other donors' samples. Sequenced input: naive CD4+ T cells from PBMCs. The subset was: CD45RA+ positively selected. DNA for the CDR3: TGTGCCAGCAGGCAAAGTGCCACTTCCGGGGCCCAGTTCTTC. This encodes CASRQSATSGAQFF.